These 13 T cell receptor beta chains came from one sample sequenced in a study of metastatic and nonmetastatic thyroid tumors. All patients reached thyroid surgery having received no treatment beforehand. TCRdb reanalyzed the PCR reads via MiXCR. The data hold roughly 18,000 clones, with about 25% observed a single time. What was sequenced was tumor tissue. The receptors derive from a female donor with papillary thyroid cancer or a benign thyroid nodule (not recorded which). Some clones in this sample may be carry-over from other donors' samples.

This chain links TRBV11-2 with TRBJ2-1; 13 bases fit TRBD2. CDR3 length equals 15 residues. Trimming cost V 5 bases and J 8 bases; bases outside gene matches: 6. Per germline, CDR1 SGHAT and CDR2 FQNNGV. The CDR3 loop is CASSPTSGRAHEQFF. In nucleotides, the CDR3 is TGTGCCAGCAGCCCAACTAGCGGGAGGGCCCATGAGCAGTTCTTC.

This clone was found once. The rearrangement links TRBV7-8 to TRBJ2-7; D remains unclear. The germline V gene encodes CDR1 SGHVS and CDR2 FQNEAQ. The CDR3 is 14 amino acids. Trimming pared 0 bases from V and 4 bases from J, leaving 10 bases between. This CDR3 is CASSLASTQYEQYF. CDR3 in DNA: TGTGCCAGCAGCTTAGCTTCGACTCAGTACGAGCAGTACTTC.

This clone was counted between two and nine times. This chain connects TRBV5-1 to TRBJ1-2; D is perhaps TRBD1 (6 bases). Trimming pared 0 bases from V and 1 base from J, leaving 10 bases between. Per the germline V gene, CDR1 is SGHRS and CDR2 is YFSETQ. The CDR3 sequence is 15 residues long. CDR3 in DNA: TGCGCCAGCAGCTTGGTAGGACAGCATAACTATGGCTACACCTTC. Encoded protein: CASSLVGQHNYGYTF.

As to this clone: An end of the junction differs from the germline gene, which may be a read error. The chain carries TRBV7-9 and TRBJ2-2; D possibly corresponds to TRBD2 (5 bases). This CDR3 contains 12 residues. Germline CDR1 reads SEHNR; CDR2 reads FQNEAQ (reference sequence). CDR3 protein: CASSLNSGEPFF. The CDR3 coding sequence is TGTGCCAGCAGCTTAAATTCCGGGGAGCCGTTTTTT.

This clone was seen ten or more times. The V gene is TRBV5-6, the J gene TRBJ1-5; 7 nucleotides line up with TRBD1. The CDR3 runs 14 residues. Germline CDR1 and CDR2: SGHDT and YYEEEE. The J segment lost 6 bases and the V segment lost 5 bases, leaving 8 bases of the junction unmatched. CDR3 nucleotide sequence: TGTGCCAGCAGTTTGACAGGGCCCGCTCAGCCCCAGCATTTT. Translating it yields CASSLTGPAQPQHF.

A remark on this clone: Germline is not matched at one junction end, which may reflect a read error. V usage is TRBV6-1 and J usage is TRBJ1-1; D may be TRBD1 (5 bases). The germline CDR1 and CDR2 sequences are MNHNS and SASEGT. The CDR3 length is 13 residues. Here the CDR3 reads CASSDHPRAEALF. The CDR3 DNA reads TGTGCCAGCAGTGACCACCCCAGGGCTGAAGCTTTATTT.

This rearrangement joins TRBV20-1 to TRBJ2-2; no definite D call. The CDR3 runs to 13 residues. V was cut by 3 bases and J by 0 bases, with 5 bases left in between. The germline CDR1 and CDR2 sequences are DFQATT and SNEGSKA (reference sequence). The CDR3 bases are TGCAGTGCTAGGGTGCCGAACACCGGGGAGCTGTTTTTT. Its translation is CSARVPNTGELFF.

The chain combines TRBV20-1 with TRBJ2-1, with TRBD1 identical over 7 bases. The CDR3 contains 13 residues. Per the germline V gene, CDR1 is DFQATT and CDR2 is SNEGSKA (reference sequence). J gave up 1 base and V 3 bases, and 0 bases lay outside the gene matches. CDR3 DNA: TGCAGTGCTAGGACAGGGTCCTACAATGAGCAGTTCTTC. It translates to CSARTGSYNEQFF.

This clone was counted many times. The CDR3 reads CAWSAGFGTEAFF. Here the CDR3 DNA reads TGTGCCTGGAGTGCGGGATTTGGCACTGAAGCTTTCTTT. This chain connects TRBV30 to TRBJ1-1; D is ambiguous. The ends were cut back, 1 base at V and 4 bases at J, with 10 bases in the middle. The CDR3 runs 13 residues. Per germline, CDR1 GTSNPN and CDR2 SVGIG (reference sequence).

This clone came up many times. The chain employs TRBV20-1 and TRBJ1-1; 7 nucleotides match TRBD1. The CDR3 contains 14 residues. Germline V gene sequence: CDR1 DFQATT, CDR2 SNEGSKA (reference sequence). V lost 2 bases and J lost 7; bases outside the gene matches: 10. The CDR3 spells CSARLGTATLEAFF. For the CDR3, the DNA is TGCAGTGCTAGACTAGGGACAGCCACCCTTGAAGCTTTCTTT.

This clone was seen many times. The rearrangement uses TRBV6-1 and TRBJ1-5; TRBD1 agrees at 8 bases. The CDR3 is 15 amino acids. Germline V gives CDR1 MNHNS, CDR2 SASEGT. V lost 6 bases and J lost 6; bases outside the gene matches: 10. CDR3 in amino acids: CASRATGVVGQPQHF. CDR3 DNA: TGTGCCAGCAGGGCGACAGGGGTAGTGGGTCAGCCCCAGCATTTT.

Comments on this clone: A much larger clone lies one base from this, so it may be a read error. Other DNA variants within this sample encode the same CDR3. The chain joins TRBV14 to TRBJ2-2; D perhaps matches TRBD2 (5 bases). CDR1 is SGHDN and CDR2 is FVKESK in the germline V gene. V was trimmed by 2 bases and J by 8 bases, leaving 12 bases between them. The CDR3 is 14 amino acids. CDR3 loop: CASSQIAPTGELFF. CDR3 nucleotides: TGTGCCAGCAGCCAAATAGCGCCTACAGGGGAGCTGTTTTTT.

This clone was counted ten times or more. The chain employs TRBV6-2 or TRBV6-3 and TRBJ2-3; D might be TRBD1 or TRBD2, each matching 5 bases. Germline CDR1 reads MNHEY; CDR2 reads SVGEGT. CDR3 length: 14 amino acids. The V gene lost 1 base and the J gene lost 6 bases, with 11 bases spanning the gap. The CDR3 DNA is TGTGCCAGCAGTTACTATGGGGGATCGGATACGCAGTATTTT. Translated, it gives CASSYYGGSDTQYF.